This T cell receptor (beta chain) comes out of a study of blood T cell repertoires in COVID-19 (TCRdb year 2020). About the study as a whole: The collaborator samples originated in the United States, Italy and Spain and spanned the acute and convalescent phases of COVID-19. The samples were drawn from the first 160 participants of the ongoing ImmuneRACE study and from 1,254 subjects provided by 6 global collaborators. The prospective study material was composed of cDNA or gDNA derived from T cells, B-cell-depleted T cells, or PBMCs. The repertoires were released in a freely available public database intended as a resource for research on the immune response to SARS-CoV-2. The dataset comprised deeply sampled blood TCRbeta repertoires from subjects exposed to, actively infected with, or recovered from COVID-19. HLA class I and class II types, where available, came from metadata supplied by the sample provider rather than from assay-based typing. A de-identified subject ID, COVID-19 status, age in years and sex were almost always included in the sample metadata. What the research found in general, with its limitations: How much clinical and demographic metadata was included differed by source and by participant, and the metadata was provided uncurated.

TCRbeta CDR3 regions were amplified from genomic DNA using the immunoSEQ Assay, a bias-controlled multiplex PCR. The authors' analysis ran thus. The number of nucleated cells in each sample was estimated by amplification of reference gene primers within the assay. To quantify the absolute abundance of each unique TCRbeta CDR3 rearrangement, sequence reads were collapsed and filtered. Productive Simpson clonality was computed per sample as the square root of Simpson's diversity index over productive rearrangements. TCRdb provides this immuneACCESS table in a form limited to in-frame rearrangements. Some clones are lacking; in checked studies, under half of them reflect an unresolved V gene, and why the rest are absent is not known. D and trimming come from the DNA, and the V and J calls and clone size come from that table. A total of approximately 180,000 clones appear in this sample, about 89% of them only once. Of the sample, around 2.3% falls within the top ten clones.

The collaborating institutions used their own protocols to collect whole blood in K2EDTA tubes. For TCRbeta analysis, collaborator samples were shipped as frozen whole blood, as isolated PBMCs, or as DNA extracted from either sample type. For this clone: No cognate antigen has been identified for it. The sample holds no much larger clone one base away, and base qualities are not on file.

V is reduced by 5 bases and J by 7 bases, leaving a spacing of 12 bases between them. CDR1 and CDR2, per the germline V gene (reference sequence), are SEHNR and FQNEAQ. The CDR3 covers 14 residues, taking in both the cysteine and the phenylalanine. Only CDR3 DNA remains: 42 bases, in frame from the first base. This chain joins TRBV7-9 to TRBJ1-6, and perhaps TRBD1 as D gene, on 5 matching bases. This clonotype originated in a man between 40 and 49 years old with active or convalescent COVID-19. The sample consisted of peripheral blood. The CDR3 reads as follows: CASSAGRGNSPLHF. The nucleotide sequence reads TGTGCCAGCAGCGCAGGACGGGGGAATTCACCCCTCCACTTT.